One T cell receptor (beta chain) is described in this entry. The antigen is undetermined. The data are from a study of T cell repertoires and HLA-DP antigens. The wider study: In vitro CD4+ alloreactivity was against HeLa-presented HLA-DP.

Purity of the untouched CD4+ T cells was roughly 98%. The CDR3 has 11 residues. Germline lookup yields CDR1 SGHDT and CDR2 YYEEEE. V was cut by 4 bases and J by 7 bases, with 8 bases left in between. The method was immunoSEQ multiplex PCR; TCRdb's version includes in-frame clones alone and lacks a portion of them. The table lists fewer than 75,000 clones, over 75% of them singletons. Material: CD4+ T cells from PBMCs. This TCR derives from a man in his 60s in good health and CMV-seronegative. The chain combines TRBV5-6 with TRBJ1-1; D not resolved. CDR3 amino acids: CASSARGEAFF. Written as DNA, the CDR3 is TGTGCCAGCAGCGCCCGGGGTGAAGCTTTCTTT.